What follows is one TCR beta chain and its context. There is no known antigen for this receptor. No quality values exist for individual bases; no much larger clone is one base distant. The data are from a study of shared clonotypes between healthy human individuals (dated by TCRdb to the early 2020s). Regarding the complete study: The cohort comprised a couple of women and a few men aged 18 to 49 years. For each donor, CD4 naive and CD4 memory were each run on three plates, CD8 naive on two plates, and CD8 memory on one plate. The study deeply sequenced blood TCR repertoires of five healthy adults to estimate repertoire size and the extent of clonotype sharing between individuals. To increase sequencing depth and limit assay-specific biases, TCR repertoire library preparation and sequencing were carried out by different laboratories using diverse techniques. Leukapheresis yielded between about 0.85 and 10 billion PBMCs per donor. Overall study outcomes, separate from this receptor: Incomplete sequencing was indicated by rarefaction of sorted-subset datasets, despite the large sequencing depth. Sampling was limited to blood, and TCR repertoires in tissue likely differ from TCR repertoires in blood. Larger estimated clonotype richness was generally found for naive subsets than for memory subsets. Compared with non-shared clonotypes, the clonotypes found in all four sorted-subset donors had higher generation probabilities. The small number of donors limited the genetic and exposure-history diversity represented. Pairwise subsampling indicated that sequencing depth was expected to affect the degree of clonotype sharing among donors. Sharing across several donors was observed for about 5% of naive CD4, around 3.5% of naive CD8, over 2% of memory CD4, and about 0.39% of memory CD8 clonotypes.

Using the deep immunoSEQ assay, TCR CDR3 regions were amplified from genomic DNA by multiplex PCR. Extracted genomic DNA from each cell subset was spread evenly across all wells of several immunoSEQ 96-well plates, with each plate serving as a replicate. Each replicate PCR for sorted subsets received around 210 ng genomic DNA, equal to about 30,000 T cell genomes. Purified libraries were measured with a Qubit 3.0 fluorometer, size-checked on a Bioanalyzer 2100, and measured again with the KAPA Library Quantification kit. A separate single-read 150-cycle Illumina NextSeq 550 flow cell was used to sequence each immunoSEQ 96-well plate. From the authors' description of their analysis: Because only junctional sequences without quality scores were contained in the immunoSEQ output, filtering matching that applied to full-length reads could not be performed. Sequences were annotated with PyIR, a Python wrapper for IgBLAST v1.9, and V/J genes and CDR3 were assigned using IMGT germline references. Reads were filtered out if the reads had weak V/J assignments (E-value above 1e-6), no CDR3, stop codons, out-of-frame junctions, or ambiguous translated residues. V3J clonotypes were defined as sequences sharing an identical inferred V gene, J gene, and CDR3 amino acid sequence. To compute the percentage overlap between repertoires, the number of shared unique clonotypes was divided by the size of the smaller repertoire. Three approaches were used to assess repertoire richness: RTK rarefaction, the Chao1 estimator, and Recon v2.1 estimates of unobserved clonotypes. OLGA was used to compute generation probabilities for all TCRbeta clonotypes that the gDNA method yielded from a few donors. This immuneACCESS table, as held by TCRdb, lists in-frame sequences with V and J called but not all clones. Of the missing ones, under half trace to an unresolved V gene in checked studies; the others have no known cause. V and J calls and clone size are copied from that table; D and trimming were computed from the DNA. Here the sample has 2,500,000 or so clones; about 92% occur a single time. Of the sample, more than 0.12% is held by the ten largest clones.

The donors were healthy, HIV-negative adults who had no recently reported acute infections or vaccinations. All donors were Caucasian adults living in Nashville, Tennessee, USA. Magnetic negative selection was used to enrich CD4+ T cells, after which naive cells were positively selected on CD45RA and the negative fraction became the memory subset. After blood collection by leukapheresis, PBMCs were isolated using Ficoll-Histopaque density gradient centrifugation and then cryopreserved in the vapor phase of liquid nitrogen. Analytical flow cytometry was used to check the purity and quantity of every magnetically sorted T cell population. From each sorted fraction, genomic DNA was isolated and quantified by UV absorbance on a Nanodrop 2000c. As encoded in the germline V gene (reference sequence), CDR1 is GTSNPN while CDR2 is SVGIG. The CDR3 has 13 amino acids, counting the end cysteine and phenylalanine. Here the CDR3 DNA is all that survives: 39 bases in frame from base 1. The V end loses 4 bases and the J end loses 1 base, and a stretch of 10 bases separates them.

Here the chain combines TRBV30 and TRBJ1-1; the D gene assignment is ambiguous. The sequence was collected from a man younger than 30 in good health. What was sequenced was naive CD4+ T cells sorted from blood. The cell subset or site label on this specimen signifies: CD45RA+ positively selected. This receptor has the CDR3 CAWISQRNTEAFF. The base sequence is TGTGCCTGGATTTCTCAAAGGAACACTGAAGCTTTCTTT.